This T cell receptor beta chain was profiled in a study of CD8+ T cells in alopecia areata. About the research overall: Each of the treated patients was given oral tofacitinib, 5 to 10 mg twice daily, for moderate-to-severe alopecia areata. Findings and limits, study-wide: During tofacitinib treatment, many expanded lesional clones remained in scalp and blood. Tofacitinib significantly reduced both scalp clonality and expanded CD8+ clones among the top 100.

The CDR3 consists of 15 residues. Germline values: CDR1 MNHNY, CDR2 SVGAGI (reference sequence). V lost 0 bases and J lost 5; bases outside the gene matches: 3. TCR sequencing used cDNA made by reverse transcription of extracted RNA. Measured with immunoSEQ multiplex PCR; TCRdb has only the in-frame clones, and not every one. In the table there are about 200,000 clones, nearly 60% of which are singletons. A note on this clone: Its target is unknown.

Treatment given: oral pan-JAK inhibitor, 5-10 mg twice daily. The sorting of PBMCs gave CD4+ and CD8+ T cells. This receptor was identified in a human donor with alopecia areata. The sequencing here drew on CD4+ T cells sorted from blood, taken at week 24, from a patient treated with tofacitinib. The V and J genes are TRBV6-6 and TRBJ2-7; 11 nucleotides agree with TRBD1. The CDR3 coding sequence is TGTGCCAGCAGTTACTCGAGGACAGGGGGCGACGAGCAGTACTTC. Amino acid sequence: CASSYSRTGGDEQYF.